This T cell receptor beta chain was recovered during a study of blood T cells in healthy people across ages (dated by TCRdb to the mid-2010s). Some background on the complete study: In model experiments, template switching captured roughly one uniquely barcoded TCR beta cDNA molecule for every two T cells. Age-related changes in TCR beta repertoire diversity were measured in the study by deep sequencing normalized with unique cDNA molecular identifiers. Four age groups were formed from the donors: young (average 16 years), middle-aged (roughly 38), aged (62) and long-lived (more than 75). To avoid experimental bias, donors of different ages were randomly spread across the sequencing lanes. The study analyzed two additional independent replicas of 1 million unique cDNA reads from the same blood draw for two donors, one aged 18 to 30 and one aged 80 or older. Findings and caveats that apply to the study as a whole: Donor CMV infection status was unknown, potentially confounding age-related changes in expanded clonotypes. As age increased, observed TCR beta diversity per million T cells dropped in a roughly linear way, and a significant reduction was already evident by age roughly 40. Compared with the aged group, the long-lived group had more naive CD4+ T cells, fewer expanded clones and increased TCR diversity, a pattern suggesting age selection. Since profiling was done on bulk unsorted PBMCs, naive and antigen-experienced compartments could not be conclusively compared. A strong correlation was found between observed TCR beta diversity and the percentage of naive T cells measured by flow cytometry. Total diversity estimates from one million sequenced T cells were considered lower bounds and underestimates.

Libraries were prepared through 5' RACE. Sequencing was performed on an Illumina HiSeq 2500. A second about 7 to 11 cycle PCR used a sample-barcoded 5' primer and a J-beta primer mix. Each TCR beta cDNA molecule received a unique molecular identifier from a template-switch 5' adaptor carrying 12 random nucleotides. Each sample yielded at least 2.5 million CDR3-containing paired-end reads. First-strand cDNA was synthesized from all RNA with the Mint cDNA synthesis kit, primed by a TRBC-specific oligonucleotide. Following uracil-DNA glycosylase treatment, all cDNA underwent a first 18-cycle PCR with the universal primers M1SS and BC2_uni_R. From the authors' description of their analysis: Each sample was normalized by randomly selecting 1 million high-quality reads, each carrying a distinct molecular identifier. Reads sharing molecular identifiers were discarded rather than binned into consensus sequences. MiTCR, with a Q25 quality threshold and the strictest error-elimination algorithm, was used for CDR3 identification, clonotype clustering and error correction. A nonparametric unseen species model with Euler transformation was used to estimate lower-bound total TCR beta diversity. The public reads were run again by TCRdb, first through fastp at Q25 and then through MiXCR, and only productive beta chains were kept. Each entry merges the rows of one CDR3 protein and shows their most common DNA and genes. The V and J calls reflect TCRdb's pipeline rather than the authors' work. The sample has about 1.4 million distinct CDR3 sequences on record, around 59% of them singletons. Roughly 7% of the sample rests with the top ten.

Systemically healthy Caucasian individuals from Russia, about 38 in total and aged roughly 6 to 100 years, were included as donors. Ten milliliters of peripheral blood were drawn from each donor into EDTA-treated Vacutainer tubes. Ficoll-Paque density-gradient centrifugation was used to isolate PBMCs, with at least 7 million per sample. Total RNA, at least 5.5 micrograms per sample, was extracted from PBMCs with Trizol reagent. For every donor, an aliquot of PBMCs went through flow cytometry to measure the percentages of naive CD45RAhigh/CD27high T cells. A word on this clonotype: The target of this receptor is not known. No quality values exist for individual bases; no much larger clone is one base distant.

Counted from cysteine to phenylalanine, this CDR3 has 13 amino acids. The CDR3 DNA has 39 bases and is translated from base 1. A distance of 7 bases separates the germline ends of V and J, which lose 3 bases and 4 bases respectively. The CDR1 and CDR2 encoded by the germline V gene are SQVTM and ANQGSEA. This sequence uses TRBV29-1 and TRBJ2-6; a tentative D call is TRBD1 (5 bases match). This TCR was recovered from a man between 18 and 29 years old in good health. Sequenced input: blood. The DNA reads TGCAGCGTTGACAGGGCCGGGGCCAACGTCCTGACTTTC. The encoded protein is CSVDRAGANVLTF.